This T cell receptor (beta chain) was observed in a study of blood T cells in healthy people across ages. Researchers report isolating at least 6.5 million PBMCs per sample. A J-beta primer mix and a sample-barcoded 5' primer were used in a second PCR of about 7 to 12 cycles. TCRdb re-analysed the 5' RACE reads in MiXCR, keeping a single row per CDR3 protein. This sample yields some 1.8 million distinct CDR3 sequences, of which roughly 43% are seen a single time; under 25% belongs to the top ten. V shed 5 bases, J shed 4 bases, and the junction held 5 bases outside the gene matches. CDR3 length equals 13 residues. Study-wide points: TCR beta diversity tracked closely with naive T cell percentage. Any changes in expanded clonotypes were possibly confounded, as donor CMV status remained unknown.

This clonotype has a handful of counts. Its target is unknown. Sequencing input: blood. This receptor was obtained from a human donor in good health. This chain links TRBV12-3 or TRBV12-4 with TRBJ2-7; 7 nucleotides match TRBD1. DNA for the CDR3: TGTGCCAGCAGTCATGGACAGGAGTACGAGCAGTACTTC. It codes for CASSHGQEYEQYF.